The clone carrying this TCR beta chain was detected a few times. Original analysis: Amplification from reference gene primers served as the basis for estimated nucleated cell counts. Libraries were prepared by immunoSEQ multiplex PCR; TCRdb keeps only in-frame clonotypes and omits some of them. V and J calls and clone size are given by that table; D and trimming were obtained from the DNA. The repertoire holds tens of thousands of clones, with 80% to 90% as singletons. Germline trimming cut 4 bases from V and 2 bases from J; bases unmatched to any gene: 8. This CDR3 has 15 amino acids. Germline V CDR1 and CDR2: MDHEN, SYDVKM. This entry belongs to a study of blood T cell repertoires in COVID-19. In the study overall: Samples of COVID-19 (acute and convalescent) were obtained from the United States, Italy and Spain. The analysed material was cDNA or gDNA that came from T cells, B-cell-depleted T cells, or PBMCs.

Sequences were obtained from peripheral blood. The chain combines TRBV28 with TRBJ2-7, with TRBD1 matching over 7 bases. This receptor was taken from a human donor in a cohort sampled during active COVID-19. The CDR3 bases are TGTGCCAGCAGTTCCCCACAGGGGACGGCCTACGAGCAGTACTTC. The encoded protein is CASSSPQGTAYEQYF.